The rows below give T cell receptor beta chains drawn from one sample of a study of shared clonotypes between healthy human individuals. Clones were read by immunoSEQ multiplex PCR, and TCRdb kept only the in-frame ones, dropping some. The sample records about 680,000 clones, around 92% being singletons. What was sequenced was naive CD8+ T cells sorted from blood. All receptors come from a man in his thirties or forties in good health. CDR3s include the opening cysteine and the closing phenylalanine or tryptophan. A D gene is named only where the DNA matches it firmly. Where a row states a size, it is once, few, many or the class of an expanded clone; other rows omit it.

v_call	j_call	d_call	clone_size	cdr3_aa	cdr3_nt
TRBV7-2	TRBJ2-3	TRBD2	NA	CASSLSGRGTDTQYF	TGTGCCAGCAGCTTAAGCGGGAGGGGCACAGATACGCAGTATTTT
TRBV29-1	TRBJ2-4	NA	NA	CSVTWVDKNIQYF	TGCAGCGTGACCTGGGTTGACAAAAACATTCAGTACTTC
TRBV29-1	TRBJ2-1	NA	NA	CSVPPSGDGEQFF	TGCAGCGTCCCCCCCTCGGGGGACGGTGAGCAGTTCTTC
TRBV13	TRBJ2-1	TRBD2	NA	CATSLANSYNEQFF	TGTGCCACCTCACTAGCGAACTCCTACAATGAGCAGTTCTTC
TRBV29-1	TRBJ2-5	TRBD1	NA	CSGRGLEETQYF	TGCAGCGGCAGGGGGCTGGAAGAGACCCAGTACTTC
TRBV28	TRBJ2-5	NA	NA	CASSLGSRQETQYF	TGTGCCAGCAGTCTAGGGAGCCGTCAAGAGACCCAGTACTTC
TRBV6-5	TRBJ2-3	TRBD2	NA	CASRAGTSGSDTQYF	TGTGCCAGCAGGGCCGGGACTAGCGGGAGTGATACGCAGTATTTT
TRBV28	TRBJ1-1	NA	NA	CASSSLSRSINTEAFF	TGTGCCAGCAGTTCCCTCTCCCGGTCCATCAACACTGAAGCTTTCTTT
TRBV9	TRBJ2-3	TRBD2	NA	CASSVEAGGITDTQYF	TGTGCCAGCAGCGTTGAAGCGGGAGGTATCACAGATACGCAGTATTTT
TRBV14	TRBJ1-4	NA	NA	CASSQRNSGSFNEKLFF	TGTGCCAGCAGCCAGCGTAACTCAGGATCCTTTAATGAAAAACTGTTTTTT
TRBV7-9	TRBJ2-7	NA	NA	CASSSADASYEQYF	TGTGCCAGCAGCTCAGCGGACGCTTCCTACGAGCAGTACTTC
TRBV23-1	TRBJ2-2	TRBD1	NA	CASSHPDHRGLGHPGELFF	TGCGCCAGCAGTCACCCCGACCACAGGGGGCTCGGACACCCCGGGGAGCTGTTTTTT
TRBV7-9	TRBJ2-5	NA	NA	CASSLIEGSSQETQYF	TGTGCCAGCAGCTTAATTGAGGGGTCGAGTCAAGAGACCCAGTACTTC
TRBV11-3	TRBJ2-2	NA	once	CASSSARGASTGELFF	TGTGCCAGCAGCTCGGCCCGGGGGGCGAGCACCGGGGAGCTGTTTTTT
TRBV7-7	TRBJ2-1	NA	NA	CASSKDFSSYNEQFF	TGTGCTAGCAGCAAAGACTTTAGCTCCTACAATGAGCAGTTCTTC
TRBV7-3	TRBJ2-3	NA	NA	CASSLAGYSTDTQYF	TGTGCCAGCAGCTTGGCCGGATATAGCACAGATACGCAGTATTTT
TRBV7-9	TRBJ1-2	NA	NA	CASSHGEANYGYTF	TGTGCCAGCAGCCACGGGGAGGCTAACTATGGCTACACCTTC